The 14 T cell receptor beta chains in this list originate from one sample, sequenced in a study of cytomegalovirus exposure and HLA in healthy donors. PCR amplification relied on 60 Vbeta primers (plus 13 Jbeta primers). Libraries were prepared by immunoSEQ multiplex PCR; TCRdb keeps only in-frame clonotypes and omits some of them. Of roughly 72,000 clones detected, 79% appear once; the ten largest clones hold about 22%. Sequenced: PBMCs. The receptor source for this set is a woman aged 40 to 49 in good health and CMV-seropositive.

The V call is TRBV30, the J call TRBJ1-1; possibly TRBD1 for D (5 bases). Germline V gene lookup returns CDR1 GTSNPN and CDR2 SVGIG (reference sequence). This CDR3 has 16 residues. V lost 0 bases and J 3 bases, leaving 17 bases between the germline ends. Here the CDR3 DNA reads TGTGCCTGGAGTGTAGGGGCCACGCGCCGGGACACTGAAGCTTTCTTT. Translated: CAWSVGATRRDTEAFF.

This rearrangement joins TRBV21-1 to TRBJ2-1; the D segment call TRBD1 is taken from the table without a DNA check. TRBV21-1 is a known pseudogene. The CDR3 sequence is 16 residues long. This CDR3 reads CASSKVGQESYNEQFF. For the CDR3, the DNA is TGTGCCAGCAGCAAAGTGGGGCAGGAGTCCTACAATGAGCAGTTCTTC.

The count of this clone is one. In nucleotides, the CDR3 is TGTGCCAGCTCACAGACTACTCAAGAGACCCAGTACTTC. Translated: CASSQTTQETQYF. The J gene is TRBJ2-5, the V gene TRBV18; D perhaps matches TRBD2 (5 bases). Trimming removed 4 bases from V and 2 bases from J, with 8 bases in between. CDR3 length: 13 amino acids. Germline V gene data show CDR1 as KGHSH and CDR2 as LQKENI.

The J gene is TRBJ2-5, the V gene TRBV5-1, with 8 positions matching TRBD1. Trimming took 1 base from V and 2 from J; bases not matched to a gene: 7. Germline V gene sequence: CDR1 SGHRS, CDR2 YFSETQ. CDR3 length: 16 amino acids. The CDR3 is CASSLRGQGNQETQYF. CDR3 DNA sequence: TGCGCCAGCAGCTTGCGAGGACAGGGAAATCAAGAGACCCAGTACTTC. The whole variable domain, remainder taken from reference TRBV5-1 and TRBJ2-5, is KAGVTQTPRYLIKTRGQQVTLSCSPISGHRSVSWYQQTPGQGLQFLFEYFSETQRNKGNFPGRFSGRQFSNSRSEMNVSTLELGDSALYLCASSLRGQGNQETQYFGPGTRLLVL.

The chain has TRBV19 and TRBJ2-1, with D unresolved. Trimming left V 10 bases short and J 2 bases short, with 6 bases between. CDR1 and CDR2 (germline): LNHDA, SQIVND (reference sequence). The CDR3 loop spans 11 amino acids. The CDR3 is CATVAYNEQFF. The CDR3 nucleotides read TGTGCCACGGTTGCCTACAATGAGCAGTTCTTC. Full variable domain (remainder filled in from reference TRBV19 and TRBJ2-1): DGGITQSPKYLFRKEGQNVTLSCEQNLNHDAMYWYRQDPGQGLRLIYYSQIVNDFQKGDIAEGYSVSREKKESFPLTVTSAQKNPTAFYLCATVAYNEQFFGPGTRLTVL.

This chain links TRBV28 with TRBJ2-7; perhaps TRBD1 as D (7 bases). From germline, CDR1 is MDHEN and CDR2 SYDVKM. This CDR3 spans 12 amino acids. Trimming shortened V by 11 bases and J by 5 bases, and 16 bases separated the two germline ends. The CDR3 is CAGQGGGNEQYF. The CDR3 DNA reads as TGTGCCGGCCAGGGGGGTGGAAACGAGCAGTACTTC.

The CDR3 sequence is CASSYREGSPGNTIYF. CDR3 DNA: TGTGCCAGCAGCTACCGGGAGGGTAGTCCTGGAAACACCATATATTTT. The V gene is TRBV11-2, the J gene TRBJ1-3, with D hard to call. Trimming removed 4 bases from V and 2 bases from J, with 15 bases in between. Germline CDR1 and CDR2: SGHAT and FQNNGV. The CDR3 is 16 residues long.

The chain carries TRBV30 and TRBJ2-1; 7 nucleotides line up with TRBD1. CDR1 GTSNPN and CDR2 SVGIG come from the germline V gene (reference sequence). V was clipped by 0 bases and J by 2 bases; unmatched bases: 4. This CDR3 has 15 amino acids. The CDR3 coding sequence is TGTGCCTGGAGTGTCGGACAGGAGACCTACAATGAGCAGTTCTTC. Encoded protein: CAWSVGQETYNEQFF.

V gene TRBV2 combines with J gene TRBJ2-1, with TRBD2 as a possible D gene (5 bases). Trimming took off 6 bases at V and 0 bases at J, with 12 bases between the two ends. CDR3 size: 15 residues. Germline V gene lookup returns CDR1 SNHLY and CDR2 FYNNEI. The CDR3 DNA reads TGTGCCAGCAGCACCAGAGGGAGCTCCTACAATGAGCAGTTCTTC. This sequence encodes CASSTRGSSYNEQFF.

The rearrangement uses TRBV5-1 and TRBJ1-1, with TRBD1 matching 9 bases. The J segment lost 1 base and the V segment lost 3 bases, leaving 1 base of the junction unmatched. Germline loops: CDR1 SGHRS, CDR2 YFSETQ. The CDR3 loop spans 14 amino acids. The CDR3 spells CASSSDRGNTEAFF. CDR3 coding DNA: TGCGCCAGCAGCTCGGACAGGGGGAACACTGAAGCTTTCTTT.

The DNA for the CDR3 is TGTGCCAGCTCACCAAGCGGGGTTTACAATGAGCAGTTCTTC. Translation: CASSPSGVYNEQFF. The chain joins TRBV18 to TRBJ2-1, with 7 bases lining up with TRBD2. J gave up 4 bases and V 2 bases, and 2 bases lay outside the gene matches. CDR3 size: 14 residues. Germline values: CDR1 KGHSH, CDR2 LQKENI.

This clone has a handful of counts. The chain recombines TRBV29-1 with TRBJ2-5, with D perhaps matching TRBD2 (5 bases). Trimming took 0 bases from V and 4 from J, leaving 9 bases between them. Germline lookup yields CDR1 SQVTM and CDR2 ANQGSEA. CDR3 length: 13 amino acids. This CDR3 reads CSVEEGVGETQYF. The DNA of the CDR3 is TGCAGCGTTGAAGAGGGAGTCGGAGAGACCCAGTACTTC.

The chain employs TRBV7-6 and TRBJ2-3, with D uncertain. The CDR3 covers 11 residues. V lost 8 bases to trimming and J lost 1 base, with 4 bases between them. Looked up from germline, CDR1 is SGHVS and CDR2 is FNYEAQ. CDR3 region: CASRGTDTQYF. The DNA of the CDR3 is TGTGCCAGCCGGGGCACAGATACGCAGTATTTT.

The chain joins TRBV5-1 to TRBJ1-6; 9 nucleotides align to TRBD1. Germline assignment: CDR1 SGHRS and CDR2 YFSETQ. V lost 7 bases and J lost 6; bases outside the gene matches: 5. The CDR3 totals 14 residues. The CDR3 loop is CASWQGQGNSPLHF. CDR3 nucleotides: TGCGCCAGCTGGCAGGGACAGGGTAATTCACCCCTCCACTTT.